This TCR beta chain was identified in a study of tumor-infiltrating lymphocytes in primary liver carcinoma. Background on the study: The patient group consisted of men and women aged 30 to 69 years. Sample yields of productive TCRbeta reads, ranging from roughly 3.65 to 8 million, were similar across tissue types.

On this clonotype itself: The conserved phenylalanine or tryptophan normally closing the CDR3 is absent here, so this likely arose from a read error.

TCR beta cDNA was prepared out of 500 ng total RNA by means of a constant-region primer. Modified slightly, ARM-PCR produced TCR beta libraries over three nested multiplex PCR rounds. Use of TRBV1-TRBV30 forward primers with a C-beta reverse primer characterized the first two PCR rounds, which lasted around 11 cycles each. In TCRdb, the multiplex PCR reads were re-called with MiXCR into one record per CDR3 protein. The profile shows 95,000 to 150,000 distinct CDR3 sequences, 60% to 80% of them singletons. The CDR3 sequence is 13 residues long. In germline, CDR1 is SQVTM, CDR2 ANQGSEA. DNA and RNA were both co-extracted from 20-30 mg of bulk tissue that had not been sorted.

Source material: liver tumor tissue from sampling region 3. The subset here: tumor region T3, left-lateral pole. This TCR came from a woman aged 60-70 years with primary liver carcinoma and hepatitis B virus infection. This rearrangement joins TRBV29-1 to TRBJ1-3, with D possibly being TRBD1 (6 bases). CDR3 sequence: CSVKGEAGNTIYY. The CDR3 DNA follows: TGCAGCGTCAAGGGGGAGGCGGGAAACACTATATATTAT.